The TCR beta chain described here comes from a study of CXCR3-negative and CXCR3-positive naive CD8 T cells. General observations from the study: CD5 surface expression was similar among naive subsets, and TCR strength was estimated by inference from TRB CDR3 properties.

Phenotypically, naive CD8+ T cells corresponded to CD45RO-CCR7+CD27+CD95-. The CDR3 extends over 14 amino acids. The germline gives CDR1 SGHRS, CDR2 YFSETQ. On this clonotype itself: Its specificity is unknown.

UMI-tagged TRB cDNA libraries were built via 5' RACE. TCRdb reprocessed the 5' RACE reads and keeps a single row for each CDR3 protein, giving no DNA. The sample totals tens of thousands of distinct CDR3 sequences; its top ten clones hold 1.1%. This clonotype was sampled from a human donor in good health. Some clones in this sample may be carry-over from other donors' samples. The specimen was naive CXCR3- CD8+ T cells from blood. Specified subset: CD45RO-CCR7+CD27+CD95- naive CD8+ T cells lacking CXCR3 (TNR3-). The gene calls are TRBV5-1 and TRBJ1-1. This chain's CDR3 is CASSLEPSNTEAFF.